This T cell receptor (beta chain) was documented in a study of CD8 T cells in ankylosing spondylitis (dated by TCRdb to the late 2010s). Regarding the complete study: The study set out to find disease-linked TCR variants by profiling T cell receptor beta repertoires in ankylosing spondylitis patients and healthy donors. Peripheral blood samples were taken, and synovial fluid was additionally collected from ankylosing spondylitis patients. The full study cohort was made up of roughly 25 ankylosing spondylitis patients and 108 healthy donors.

This clonotype was counted ten times or more. What antigen it recognizes has not been identified. Per-nucleotide qualities are absent, and no much larger clonotype sits a single base away. Instrument used: Illumina HiSeq 2500. Quantitative 5'-RACE with molecular barcodes was the method used to prepare the TCR beta libraries. Turning to the authors' computational methods: Disease-linked TCR variants were identified with a new computational method built on a probabilistic model of VDJ rearrangement. TCRdb redid the processing of the public reads, applying fastp at Q25 and MiXCR, and retained in-frame beta chains. Entries are consolidated by CDR3 protein sequence, retaining the most common genes and DNA. TCRdb, not the authors, supplied the V and J calls. In this sample the table shows 200,000 to 300,000 distinct CDR3 sequences, roughly a quarter of which occur a single time. The ten largest clones capture 0.61% of the sample.

The germline V gene specifies SGHTA as CDR1 and FQGNSA as CDR2. V lost 3 bases and J lost 3 bases; the stretch between them is 9 bases long. Including the terminal cysteine and phenylalanine, the CDR3 comprises 13 residues. Of the read, only the CDR3 DNA is kept; its 39 bases are in frame from base 1. The investigation overall reported the following: Blood from ankylosing spondylitis patients appeared to be characterized by a TCR beta motif composed of about eight highly homologous amino acid variants. Some motif variants were previously reported in synovial fluid and blood of reactive arthritis patients, suggesting common disease-initiation mechanisms. According to the report, matched synovial fluid samples from ankylosing spondylitis patients were significantly enriched for the disease-linked clones. The disease-linked clones showed a CD8+ phenotype and occurred at relatively low frequencies in peripheral blood.

This TCR was sampled from a male donor with ankylosing spondylitis or in good health (not recorded which). Sequencing was done on a sample of blood, either unsorted or a sorted T cell fraction (not recorded which). The sequence joins TRBV7-2 to TRBJ2-7; a confident D gene designation cannot be given. The CDR3 sequence is CASSFGEFYEQYF. Here is the DNA: TGTGCCAGCAGCTTCGGAGAGTTCTACGAGCAGTACTTC.